This is a list of T cell receptor beta chains from one sample in a study of CD8+CD57+ T cells in acquired aplastic anemia. TCRdb fed the reads into MiXCR, producing one record per CDR3 protein. The data contain about 130,000 distinct CDR3 sequences, 35% to 50% of them singletons. The sequenced material came from sorted CD4+, CD8+, or CD8+CD57+ T cells (not recorded which) from PBMCs. These receptors all stem from a human donor in good health, serving as a control. Both conserved end residues are part of each CDR3. A D gene is named only where the DNA matches it firmly. Not all rows give a size; the values are once, few, many and, for expanded clones, a class.

V gene,J gene,D gene,clone size,CDR3 protein,CDR3 DNA
TRBV12-3/TRBV12-4,TRBJ1-5,NA,many,CASSLSGQPQHF,TGTGCCAGCAGTTTGTCGGGTCAGCCCCAGCATTTT
TRBV2,TRBJ1-1,TRBD1,NA,CASSNRGMTEAFF,TGTGCCAGCAGTAACAGGGGTATGACTGAAGCTTTCTTT
TRBV5-1,TRBJ2-7,TRBD1,many,CASRSGTGREQYF,TGCGCCAGCAGGTCCGGGACAGGGAGGGAGCAGTACTTC
TRBV11-2,TRBJ1-1,TRBD1,many,CASSFDRGNTEAFF,TGTGCCAGCAGCTTTGACAGGGGGAACACTGAAGCTTTCTTT
TRBV7-8,TRBJ2-7,TRBD2,many,CASSFGGGVDEQYF,TGTGCCAGCAGCTTTGGGGGGGGGGTGGACGAGCAGTACTTC
TRBV5-4,TRBJ1-1,NA,many,CASSLDMVSAEAFF,TGTGCCAGCAGCTTGGATATGGTGTCGGCTGAAGCTTTCTTT
TRBV9,TRBJ1-2,NA,few,CASSVERTGYGYTF,TGTGCCAGCAGCGTAGAAAGGACGGGCTATGGCTACACCTTC
TRBV5-1,TRBJ1-6,NA,many,CASSGLGSTLHF,TGCGCCAGCAGTGGACTGGGCTCGACCCTCCACTTT
TRBV30,TRBJ1-2,NA,few,CAWSGTNTNYGYTF,TGTGCCTGGAGTGGGACAAACACTAACTATGGCTACACCTTC
TRBV7-2,TRBJ2-1,TRBD2,many,CASSPRLAGGGNEQFF,TGTGCCAGCAGCCCAAGACTAGCGGGAGGGGGGAATGAGCAGTTCTTC
TRBV6-1,TRBJ2-2,TRBD2,many,CASSETSVAAGELFF,TGTGCCAGCAGTGAAACTAGCGTTGCGGCCGGGGAGCTGTTTTTT
TRBV5-1,TRBJ1-3,NA,few,CASSPRRHTDSGNTIYF,TGCGCCAGCAGCCCTCGGCGGCACACCGACTCTGGAAACACCATATATTTT
TRBV27,TRBJ1-2,NA,many,CASSLAVNYGYTF,TGTGCCAGCAGTTTGGCAGTCAACTATGGCTACACCTTC
TRBV5-5,TRBJ2-5,NA,many,CASSIGPGVETQYF,TGTGCCAGCAGCATTGGACCGGGGGTAGAGACCCAGTACTTC
TRBV10-3,TRBJ2-7,NA,many,CAISGGGSSYEQYF,TGTGCCATCAGTGGTGGCGGTTCTTCCTACGAGCAGTACTTC
TRBV10-3,TRBJ2-1,TRBD2,many,CATGGADSYNEQFF,TGTGCCACCGGGGGGGCCGACTCCTACAATGAGCAGTTCTTC
TRBV7-2,TRBJ2-7,NA,many,CASSLKHSYEQYF,TGTGCCAGCAGCTTGAAACACTCCTACGAGCAGTACTTC
TRBV2,TRBJ1-1,TRBD1,once,CASRDDRAGYTEAFF,TGTGCCAGCAGGGACGACAGGGCCGGGTACACTGAAGCTTTCTTT
TRBV15,TRBJ2-1,NA,NA,CVTSPGPEQFF,TGTGTCACCAGCCCCGGGCCTGAGCAGTTCTTC
TRBV5-8,TRBJ1-1,NA,many,CASSWGQNTEAFF,TGTGCCAGCAGCTGGGGACAGAACACTGAAGCTTTCTTT
TRBV7-7,TRBJ2-1,TRBD2,NA,CASSLSSAGLVNEQFF,TGTGCCAGCAGCTTATCCTCAGCGGGATTAGTCAATGAGCAGTTCTTC
TRBV24-1,TRBJ2-1,NA,NA,CATRDGGAAYNEQFF,TGTGCCACCAGGGATGGCGGGGCGGCCTACAATGAGCAGTTCTTC
TRBV18,TRBJ1-1,NA,few,CASSPVTLNTEAFF,TGTGCCAGCTCACCAGTGACACTGAACACTGAAGCTTTCTTT
TRBV2,TRBJ1-1,NA,many,CASTPVPPEAFF,TGTGCCAGCACCCCAGTCCCTCCTGAAGCTTTCTTT
TRBV20-1,TRBJ2-2,TRBD2,NA,CSARIPGGGANTGELFF,TGCAGTGCTAGAATCCCCGGCGGGGGGGCTAACACCGGGGAGCTGTTTTTT
TRBV6-1,TRBJ1-4,TRBD1,few,CASSELRTGSEKLFF,TGTGCCAGCAGTGAGCTTCGGACAGGGTCCGAAAAACTGTTTTTT
TRBV19,TRBJ1-6,NA,many,CASSIGGVRNSPLHF,TGTGCCAGTAGTATAGGTGGGGTACGGAATTCACCCCTCCACTTT
TRBV10-3,TRBJ1-2,NA,many,CAINTLDSSNYGYTF,TGTGCCATCAACACCCTGGACAGCTCTAACTATGGCTACACCTTC
TRBV11-3,TRBJ2-3,TRBD2,many,CASAILVAGASDTQYF,TGTGCCAGCGCGATTCTGGTAGCGGGAGCCTCAGATACGCAGTATTTT
TRBV19,TRBJ1-1,NA,NA,CASRRQPTMNTEAFF,TGTGCCAGTAGAAGACAGCCAACCATGAACACTGAAGCTTTCTTT
TRBV5-8,TRBJ1-2,NA,many,CASSLKDSRRLF,TGTGCCAGCAGCTTGAAGGACTCCCGACGTCTTTTC
TRBV5-1,TRBJ2-3,NA,NA,CASSFSGSADTQYF,TGCGCCAGCAGCTTTTCAGGGAGTGCAGATACGCAGTATTTT
TRBV7-9,TRBJ2-4,TRBD1,few,CASSSGQGSMARIQYF,TGTGCCAGCAGCTCCGGACAGGGTAGCATGGCGCGCATTCAGTACTTC
TRBV5-5,TRBJ1-6,NA,many,CASSSRGISYNSPLHF,TGTGCCAGCAGTTCAAGGGGGATCTCCTATAATTCACCCCTCCACTTT
TRBV9,TRBJ2-3,TRBD2,NA,CASSTAGTRGTDTQYF,TGTGCCAGCAGCACCGCCGGGACTAGAGGCACAGATACGCAGTATTTT
TRBV19,TRBJ1-2,TRBD1,NA,CASSKDRDYGYTF,TGTGCCAGTAGTAAAGACAGGGATTATGGCTACACCTTC
TRBV13,TRBJ2-1,TRBD2,few,CASSRGQLAGGPGSYNEQFF,TGTGCCAGCAGCCGTGGACAACTAGCGGGAGGGCCGGGTTCCTACAATGAGCAGTTCTTC
TRBV25-1,TRBJ2-4,NA,many,CASRGTRYF,TGTGCCTCTCGGGGGACAAGGTACTTC
TRBV11-2,TRBJ1-1,NA,NA,CASSLGPDRVNTEAFF,TGTGCCAGCAGCTTGGGCCCGGATCGAGTAAACACTGAAGCTTTCTTT
TRBV10-3,TRBJ1-5,NA,NA,CAISGEPNQPQHF,TGTGCCATCAGTGGAGAACCCAATCAGCCCCAGCATTTT
TRBV5-1,TRBJ2-1,TRBD2,many,CASSLSSGLASNEQFF,TGCGCCAGCAGCTTGTCCTCGGGACTAGCTTCCAATGAGCAGTTCTTC
TRBV3-1,TRBJ2-3,NA,many,CASSRRRGTDTQYF,TGTGCCAGCAGCCGTCGACGGGGGACAGATACGCAGTATTTT
TRBV6-1,TRBJ1-2,NA,many,CASSPIRTGQIYGYTF,TGTGCCAGCAGTCCGATTAGGACGGGACAAATCTATGGCTACACCTTC
TRBV9,TRBJ2-7,NA,NA,CASSAGQGASYEQYF,TGTGCCAGCAGCGCAGGACAAGGGGCCTCCTACGAGCAGTACTTC